This T cell receptor beta chain was recovered during a study of CD8 T cells in Susac syndrome. Notes on this clonotype: What it binds is unknown.

The authors reverse transcribed roughly 0.5 to 1 ug RNA with random hexamers. In TCRdb, the immunoSEQ multiplex PCR reads were re-called with MiXCR into one record per CDR3 protein. The profile shows fewer than 150,000 distinct CDR3 sequences, about 93% of them singletons. In contrast to the negatively isolated CD8+ and CD4+ T cells, TEMRA cells were FACS-enriched. Study observations and caveats: As the study acknowledged, the number of individuals in its TCR sequencing and HLA analysis was relatively small.

The V and J ends lost 7 bases and 3 bases respectively, with 17 bases between them. Germline CDR1 and CDR2: SNHLY and FYNNEI. This CDR3 is 15 amino acids long. This clonotype was obtained from a human donor in good health. Sequencing used CD8+ T cells from PBMCs. J is TRBJ2-3 and V is TRBV2, with TRBD2 as a possible D gene (5 bases). This CDR3 reads CASNLRGPGTDTQYF. The CDR3 bases are TGTGCCAGCAACCTTCGAGGGCCCGGGACAGATACGCAGTATTTT.